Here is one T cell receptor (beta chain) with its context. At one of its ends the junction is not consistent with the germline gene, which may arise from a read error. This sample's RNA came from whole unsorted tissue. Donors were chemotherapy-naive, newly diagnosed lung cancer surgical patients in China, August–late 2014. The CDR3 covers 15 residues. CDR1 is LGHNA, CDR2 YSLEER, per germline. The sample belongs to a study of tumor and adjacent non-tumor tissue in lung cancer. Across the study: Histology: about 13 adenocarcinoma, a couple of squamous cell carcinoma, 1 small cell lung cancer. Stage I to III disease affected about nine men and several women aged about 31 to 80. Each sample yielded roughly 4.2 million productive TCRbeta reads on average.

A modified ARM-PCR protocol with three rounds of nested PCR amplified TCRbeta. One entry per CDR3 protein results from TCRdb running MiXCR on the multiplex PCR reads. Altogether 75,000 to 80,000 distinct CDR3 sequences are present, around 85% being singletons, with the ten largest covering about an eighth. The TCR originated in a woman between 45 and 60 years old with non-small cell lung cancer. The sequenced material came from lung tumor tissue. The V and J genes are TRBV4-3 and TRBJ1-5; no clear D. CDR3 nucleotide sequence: TGCGCCAGCAGCTCCATGAGCGATGGATATCAGTCCCAGCATTTT. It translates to CASSSMSDGYQSQHF.